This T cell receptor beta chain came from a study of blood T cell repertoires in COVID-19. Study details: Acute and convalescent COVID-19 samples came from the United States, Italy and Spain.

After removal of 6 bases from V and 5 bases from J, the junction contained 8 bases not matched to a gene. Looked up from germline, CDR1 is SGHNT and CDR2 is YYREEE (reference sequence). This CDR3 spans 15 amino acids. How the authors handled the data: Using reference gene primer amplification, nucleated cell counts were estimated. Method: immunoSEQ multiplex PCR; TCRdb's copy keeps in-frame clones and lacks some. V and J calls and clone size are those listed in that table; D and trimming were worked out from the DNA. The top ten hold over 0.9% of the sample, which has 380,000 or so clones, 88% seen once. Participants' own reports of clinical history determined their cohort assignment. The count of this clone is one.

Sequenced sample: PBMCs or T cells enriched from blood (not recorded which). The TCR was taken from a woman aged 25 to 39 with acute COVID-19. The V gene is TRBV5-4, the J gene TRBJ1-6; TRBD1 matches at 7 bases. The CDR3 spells CASTQGQRHNSPLHF. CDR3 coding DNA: TGTGCCAGCACACAGGGACAGCGACATAATTCACCCCTCCACTTT.